This TCR beta chain was recorded in a study of shared clonotypes between healthy human individuals. General study results and limits: Clonotypes shared by all four sorted-subset donors had higher generation probabilities than non-shared clonotypes.

Of note for this clone: Its specificity is unknown.

V was trimmed by 10 bases and J by 2 bases, leaving 17 bases between them. CDR3 length: 14 amino acids. Germline CDR1 is MDHEN and CDR2 is SYDVKM. Repertoires were generated with immunoSEQ multiplex PCR, while TCRdb's copy carries only in-frame clones and drops some. The sample has hundreds of thousands of clones, roughly 78% seen once; the top ten hold 1.8%. V gene TRBV28 combines with J gene TRBJ1-2; a weak D match, TRBD1 (6 bases). The clonotype was recovered from a woman aged 25 to 39 in good health. The specimen was memory CD4+ T cells sorted from blood. Subset defined: CD45RA-negative fraction. In DNA, the CDR3 is TGTGCCACCAAAACCTGGACAGAGAACTATGGCTACACCTTC. Amino acid sequence: CATKTWTENYGYTF.